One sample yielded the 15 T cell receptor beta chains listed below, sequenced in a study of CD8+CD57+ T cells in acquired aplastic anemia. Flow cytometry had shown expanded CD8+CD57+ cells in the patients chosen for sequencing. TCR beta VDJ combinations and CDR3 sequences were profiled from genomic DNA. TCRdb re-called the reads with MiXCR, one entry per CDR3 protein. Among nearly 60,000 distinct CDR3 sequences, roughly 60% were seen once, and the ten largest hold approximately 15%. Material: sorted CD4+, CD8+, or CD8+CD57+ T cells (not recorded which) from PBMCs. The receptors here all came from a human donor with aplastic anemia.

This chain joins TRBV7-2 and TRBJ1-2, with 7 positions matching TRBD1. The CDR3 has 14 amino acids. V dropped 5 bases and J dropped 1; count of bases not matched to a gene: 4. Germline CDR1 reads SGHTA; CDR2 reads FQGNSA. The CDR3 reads CASSPRDSNYGYTF. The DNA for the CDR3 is TGTGCCAGCAGCCCCCGGGACAGTAACTATGGCTACACCTTC.

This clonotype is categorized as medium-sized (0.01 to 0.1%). The CDR3 DNA follows: TGTGCCATCAGTGAGGGAGGCCACGGTCTAGTTAATGAGCAGTTCTTC. It specifies CAISEGGHGLVNEQFF. The chain combines TRBV10-3 with TRBJ2-1; tentative D call: TRBD2 (5 bases). Between the trimmed V and J ends, which lost 2 bases and 7 bases, there was a span of 18 bases. Germline V gene data show CDR1 as ENHRY and CDR2 as SYGVKD. The CDR3 is 16 amino acids.

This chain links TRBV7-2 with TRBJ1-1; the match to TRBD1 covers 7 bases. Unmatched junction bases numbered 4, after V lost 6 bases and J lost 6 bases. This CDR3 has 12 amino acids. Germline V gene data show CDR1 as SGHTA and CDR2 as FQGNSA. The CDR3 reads CASSYRGAEAFF. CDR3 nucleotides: TGTGCCAGCAGTTACAGGGGCGCTGAAGCTTTCTTT.

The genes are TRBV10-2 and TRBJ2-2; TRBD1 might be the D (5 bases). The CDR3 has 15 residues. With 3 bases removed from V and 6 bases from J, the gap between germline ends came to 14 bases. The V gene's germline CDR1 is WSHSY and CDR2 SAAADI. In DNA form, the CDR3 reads TGCGCCAGCAGTGACGTAGGGGCTGGGGCCGGGGAGCTGTTTTTT. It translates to CASSDVGAGAGELFF.

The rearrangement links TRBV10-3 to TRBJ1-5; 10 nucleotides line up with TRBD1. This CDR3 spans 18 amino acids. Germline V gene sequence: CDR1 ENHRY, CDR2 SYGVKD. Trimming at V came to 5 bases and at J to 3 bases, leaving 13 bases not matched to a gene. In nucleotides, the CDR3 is TGTGCCATCAGTCATCCGGGACAGGGGCACATTAACAATCAGCCCCAGCATTTT. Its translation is CAISHPGQGHINNQPQHF.

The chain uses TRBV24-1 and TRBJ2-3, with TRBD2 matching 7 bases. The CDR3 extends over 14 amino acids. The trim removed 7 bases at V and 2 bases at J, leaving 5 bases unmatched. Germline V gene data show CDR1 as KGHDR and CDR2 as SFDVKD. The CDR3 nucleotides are TGTGCCACCAGAGGGAGGGGTCTCACAGATACGCAGTATTTT. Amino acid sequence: CATRGRGLTDTQYF.

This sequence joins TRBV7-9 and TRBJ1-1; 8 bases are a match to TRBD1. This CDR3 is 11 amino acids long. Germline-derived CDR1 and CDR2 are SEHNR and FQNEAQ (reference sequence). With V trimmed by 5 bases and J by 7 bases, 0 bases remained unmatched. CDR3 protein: CASSGQGEAFF. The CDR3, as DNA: TGTGCCAGCAGCGGACAGGGTGAAGCTTTCTTT.

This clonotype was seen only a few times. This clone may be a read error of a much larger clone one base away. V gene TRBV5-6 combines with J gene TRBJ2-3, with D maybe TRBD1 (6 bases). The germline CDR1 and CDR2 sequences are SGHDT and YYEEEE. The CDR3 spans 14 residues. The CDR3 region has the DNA TGTGCCGGCAGCTTGATAACAGGGACAGATACGCAGTATTTT. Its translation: CAGSLITGTDTQYF. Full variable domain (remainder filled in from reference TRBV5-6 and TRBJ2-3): DAGVTQSPTHLIKTRGQQVTLRCSPKSGHDTVSWYQQALGQGPQFIFQYYEEEERQRGNFPDRFSGHQFPNYSSELNVNALLLGDSALYLCAGSLITGTDTQYFGPGTRLTVL.

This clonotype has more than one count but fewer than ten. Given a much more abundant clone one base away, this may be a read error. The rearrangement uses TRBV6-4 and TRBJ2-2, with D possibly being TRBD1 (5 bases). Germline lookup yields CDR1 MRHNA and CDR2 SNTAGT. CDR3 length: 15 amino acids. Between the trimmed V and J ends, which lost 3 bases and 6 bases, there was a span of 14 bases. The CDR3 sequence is CASSEGQGGAGELFF. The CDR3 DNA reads TGTGCCAGCAGTGAGGGTCAGGGCGGAGCCGGGGAGCTGTTTTTT.

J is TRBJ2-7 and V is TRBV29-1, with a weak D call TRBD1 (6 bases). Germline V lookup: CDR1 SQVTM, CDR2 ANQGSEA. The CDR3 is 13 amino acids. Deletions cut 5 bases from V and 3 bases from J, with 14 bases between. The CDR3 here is CSVTTIQGYEQYF. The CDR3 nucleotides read TGCAGCGTTACAACGATACAGGGCTACGAGCAGTACTTC.

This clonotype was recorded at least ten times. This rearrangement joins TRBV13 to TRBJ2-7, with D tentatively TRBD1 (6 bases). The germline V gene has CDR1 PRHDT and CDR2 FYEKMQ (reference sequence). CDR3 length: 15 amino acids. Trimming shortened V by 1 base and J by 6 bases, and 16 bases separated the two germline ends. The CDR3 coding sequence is TGTGCCAGCAGCTTAGTAAGGGGGACCCTTTCCGAGCAGTACTTC. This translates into CASSLVRGTLSEQYF.

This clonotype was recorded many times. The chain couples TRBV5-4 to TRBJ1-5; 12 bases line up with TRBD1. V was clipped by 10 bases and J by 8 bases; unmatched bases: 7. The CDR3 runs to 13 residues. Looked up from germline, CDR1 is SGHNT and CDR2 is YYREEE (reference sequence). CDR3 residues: CALGDRGREPQHF. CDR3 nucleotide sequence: TGTGCCCTCGGGGACAGGGGGCGGGAGCCCCAGCATTTT.

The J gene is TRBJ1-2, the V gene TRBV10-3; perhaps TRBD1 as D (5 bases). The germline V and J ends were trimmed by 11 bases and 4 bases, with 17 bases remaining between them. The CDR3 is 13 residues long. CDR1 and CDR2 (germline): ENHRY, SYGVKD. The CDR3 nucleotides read TGTGCCGTCACCAGGGAAGTGGGCTATGGCTACACCTTC. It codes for CAVTREVGYGYTF.

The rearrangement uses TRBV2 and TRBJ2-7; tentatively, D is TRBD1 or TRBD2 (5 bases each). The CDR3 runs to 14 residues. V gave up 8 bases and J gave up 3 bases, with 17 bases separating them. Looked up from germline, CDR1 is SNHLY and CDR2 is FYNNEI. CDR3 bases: TGTGCCAGCGAAAGTACAGGACTGCACTACGAGCAGTACTTC. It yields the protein CASESTGLHYEQYF.

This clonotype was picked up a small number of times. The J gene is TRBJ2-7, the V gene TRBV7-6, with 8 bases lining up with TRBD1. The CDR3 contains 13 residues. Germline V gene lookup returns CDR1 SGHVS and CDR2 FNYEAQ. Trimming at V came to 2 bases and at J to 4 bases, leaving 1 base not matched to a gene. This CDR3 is CASSLNRGYEQYF. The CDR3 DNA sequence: TGTGCCAGCAGCTTAAACAGGGGGTACGAGCAGTACTTC.